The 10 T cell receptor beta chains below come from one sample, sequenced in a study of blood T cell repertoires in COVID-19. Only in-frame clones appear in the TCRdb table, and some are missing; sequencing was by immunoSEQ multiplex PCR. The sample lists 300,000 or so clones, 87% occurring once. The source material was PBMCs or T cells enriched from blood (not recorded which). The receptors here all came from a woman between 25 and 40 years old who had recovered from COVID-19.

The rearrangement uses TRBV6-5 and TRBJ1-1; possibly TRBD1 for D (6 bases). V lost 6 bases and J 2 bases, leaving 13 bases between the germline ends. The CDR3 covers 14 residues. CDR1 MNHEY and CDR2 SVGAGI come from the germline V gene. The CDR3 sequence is CASSQQGFNTEAFF. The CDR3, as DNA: TGTGCCAGCAGCCAACAGGGATTTAACACTGAAGCTTTCTTT.

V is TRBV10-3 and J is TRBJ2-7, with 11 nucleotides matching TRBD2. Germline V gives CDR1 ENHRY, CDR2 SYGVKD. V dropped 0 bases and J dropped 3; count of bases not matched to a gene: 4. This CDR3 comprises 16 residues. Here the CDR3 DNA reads TGTGCCATCAGTGAGTCGACAGGGACTAGCGGCTACGAGCAGTACTTC. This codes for CAISESTGTSGYEQYF.

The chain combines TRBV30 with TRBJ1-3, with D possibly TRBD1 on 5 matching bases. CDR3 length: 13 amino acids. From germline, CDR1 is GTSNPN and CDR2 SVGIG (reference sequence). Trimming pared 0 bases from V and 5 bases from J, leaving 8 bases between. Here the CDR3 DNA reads TGTGCCTGGAGTGTCGGGGGGAGAAACACCATATATTTT. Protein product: CAWSVGGRNTIYF. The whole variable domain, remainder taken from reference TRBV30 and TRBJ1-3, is SQTIHQWPATLVQPVGSPLSLECTVEGTSNPNLYWYRQAAGRGLQLLFYSVGIGQISSEVPQNLSASRPQDRQFILSSKKLLLSDSGFYLCAWSVGGRNTIYFGEGSWLTVV.

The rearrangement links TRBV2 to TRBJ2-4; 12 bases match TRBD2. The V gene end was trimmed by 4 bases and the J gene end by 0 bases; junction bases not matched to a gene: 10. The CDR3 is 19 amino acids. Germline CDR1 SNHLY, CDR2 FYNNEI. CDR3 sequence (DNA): TGTGCCAGCAGTGTCTCGACTAGCGGGGGTGCCATAGCCAAAAACATTCAGTACTTC. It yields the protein CASSVSTSGGAIAKNIQYF.

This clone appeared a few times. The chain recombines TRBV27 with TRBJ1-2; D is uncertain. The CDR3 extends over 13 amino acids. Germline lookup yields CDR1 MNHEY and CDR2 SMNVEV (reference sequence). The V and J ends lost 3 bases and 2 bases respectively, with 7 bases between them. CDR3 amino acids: CASSLNSNYGYTF. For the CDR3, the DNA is TGTGCCAGCAGTTTGAACAGCAACTATGGCTACACCTTC.

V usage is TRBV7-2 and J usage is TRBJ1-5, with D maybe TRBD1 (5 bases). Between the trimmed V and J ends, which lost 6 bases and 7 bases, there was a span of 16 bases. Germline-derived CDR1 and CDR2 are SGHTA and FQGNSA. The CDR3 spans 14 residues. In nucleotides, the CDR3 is TGTGCCAGCAGTCCCCACAGGTCTGGCCAGCCCCAGCATTTT. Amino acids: CASSPHRSGQPQHF.

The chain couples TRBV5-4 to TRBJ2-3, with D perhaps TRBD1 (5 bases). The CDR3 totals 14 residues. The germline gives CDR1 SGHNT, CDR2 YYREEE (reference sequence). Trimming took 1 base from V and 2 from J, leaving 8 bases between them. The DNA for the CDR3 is TGTGCCAGCAGCTTGAGACAGAACACAGATACGCAGTATTTT. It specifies CASSLRQNTDTQYF.

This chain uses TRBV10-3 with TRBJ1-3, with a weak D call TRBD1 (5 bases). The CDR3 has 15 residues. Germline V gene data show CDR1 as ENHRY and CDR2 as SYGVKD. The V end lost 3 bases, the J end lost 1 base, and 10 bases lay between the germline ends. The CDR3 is CAISDPGGSGNTIYF. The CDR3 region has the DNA TGTGCCATCAGTGACCCCGGGGGATCTGGAAACACCATATATTTT.

DNA for the CDR3: TGTGCCAGCAGTATCGAGATGAACACTGAAGCTTTCTTT. This encodes CASSIEMNTEAFF. The chain uses TRBV6-5 and TRBJ1-1, with no clear D. The CDR3 sequence is 13 residues long. CDR1 is MNHEY, CDR2 SVGAGI, per germline. Trimming pared 5 bases from V and 0 bases from J, leaving 7 bases between.

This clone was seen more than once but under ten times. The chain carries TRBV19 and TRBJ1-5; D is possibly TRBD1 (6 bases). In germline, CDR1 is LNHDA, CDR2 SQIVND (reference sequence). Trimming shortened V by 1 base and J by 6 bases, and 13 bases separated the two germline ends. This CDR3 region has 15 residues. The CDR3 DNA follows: TGTGCCAGTAGTATAGTCAGGGGCGCGGGTCAGCCCCAGCATTTT. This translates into CASSIVRGAGQPQHF.